This TCR beta chain comes out of a study of follicular helper T cells after annual influenza vaccination. Across the whole study: For some subjects, blood spans the 2013-2014, 2014-2015 and 2015-2016 annual vaccinations. The study, taken as a whole, reports: Each annual vaccination recalled recurring oligoclonal ICOS+CD38+ cTfh clonotypes. Undersampling of larger non-cTfh compartments could not be excluded.

With respect to this clone: Its target is unknown.

TCRdb's copy holds only in-frame clones and misses some; the assay was immunoSEQ multiplex PCR. The sample lists nearly 11,000 clones, around four fifths occurring once. The V end lost 4 bases, the J end lost 3 bases, and 16 bases lay between the germline ends. Germline values: CDR1 SGHNT, CDR2 YYREEE (reference sequence). The CDR3 covers 16 residues. The sequencing used CXCR5- memory CD4+ T cells sorted from blood, collected 6 weeks after influenza vaccination. The chain has TRBV5-4 and TRBJ2-2; weak D call: TRBD1 (6 bases). The clonotype originates from an adult who received the influenza vaccine. The CDR3, as DNA: TGTGCCAGCAGCACCGGACCTTACAGGGACACCGGGGAGCTGTTTTTT. Its translation: CASSTGPYRDTGELFF.